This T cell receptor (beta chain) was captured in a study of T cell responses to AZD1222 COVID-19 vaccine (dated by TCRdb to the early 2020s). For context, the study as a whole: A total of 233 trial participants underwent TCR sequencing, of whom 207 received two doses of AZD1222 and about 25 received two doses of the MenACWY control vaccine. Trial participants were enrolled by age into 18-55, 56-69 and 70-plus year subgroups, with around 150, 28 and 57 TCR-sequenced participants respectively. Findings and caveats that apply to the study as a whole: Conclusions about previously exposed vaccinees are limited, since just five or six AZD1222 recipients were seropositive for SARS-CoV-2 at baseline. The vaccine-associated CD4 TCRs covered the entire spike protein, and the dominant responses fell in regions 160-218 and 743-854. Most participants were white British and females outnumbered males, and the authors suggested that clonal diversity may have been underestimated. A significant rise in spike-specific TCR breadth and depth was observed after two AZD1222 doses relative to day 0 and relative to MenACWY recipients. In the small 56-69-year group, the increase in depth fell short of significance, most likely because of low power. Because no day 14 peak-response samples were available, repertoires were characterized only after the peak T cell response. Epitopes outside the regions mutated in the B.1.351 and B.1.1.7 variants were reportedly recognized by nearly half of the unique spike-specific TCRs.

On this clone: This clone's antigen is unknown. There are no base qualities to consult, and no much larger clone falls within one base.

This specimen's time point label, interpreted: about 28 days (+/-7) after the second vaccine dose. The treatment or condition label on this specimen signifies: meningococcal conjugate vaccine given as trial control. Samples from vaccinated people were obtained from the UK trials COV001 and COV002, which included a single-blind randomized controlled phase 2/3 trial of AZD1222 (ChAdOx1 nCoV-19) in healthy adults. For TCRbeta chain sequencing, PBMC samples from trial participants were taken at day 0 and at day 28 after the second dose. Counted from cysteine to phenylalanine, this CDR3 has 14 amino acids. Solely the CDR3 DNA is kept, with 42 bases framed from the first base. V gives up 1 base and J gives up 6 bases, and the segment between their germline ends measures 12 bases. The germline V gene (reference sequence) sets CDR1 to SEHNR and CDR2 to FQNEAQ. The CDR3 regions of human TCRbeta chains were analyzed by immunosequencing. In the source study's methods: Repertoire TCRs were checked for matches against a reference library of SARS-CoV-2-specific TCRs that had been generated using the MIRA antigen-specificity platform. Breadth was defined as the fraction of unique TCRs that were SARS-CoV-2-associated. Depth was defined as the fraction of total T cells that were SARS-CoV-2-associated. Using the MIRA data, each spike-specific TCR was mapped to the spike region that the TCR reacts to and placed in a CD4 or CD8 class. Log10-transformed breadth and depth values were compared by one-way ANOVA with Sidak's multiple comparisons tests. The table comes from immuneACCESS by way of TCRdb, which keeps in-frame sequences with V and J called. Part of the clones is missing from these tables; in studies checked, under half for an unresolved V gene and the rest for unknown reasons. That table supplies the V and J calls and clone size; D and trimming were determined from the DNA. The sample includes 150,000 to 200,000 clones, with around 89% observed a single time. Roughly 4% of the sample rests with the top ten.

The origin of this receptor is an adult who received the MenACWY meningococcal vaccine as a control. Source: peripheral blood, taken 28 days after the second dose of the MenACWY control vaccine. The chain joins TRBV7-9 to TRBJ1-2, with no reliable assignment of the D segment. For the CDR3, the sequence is CASSLEQTPNGYTF. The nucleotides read TGTGCCAGCAGCTTAGAACAGACACCCAATGGCTACACCTTC.